This T cell receptor (beta chain) was retrieved from a study of blood T cell repertoires in COVID-19. Some clones are missing from TCRdb's copy, which holds only in-frame ones; the method was immunoSEQ multiplex PCR. The table includes approximately 240,000 clones, under 90% detected once. Trimming cost V 5 bases and J 5 bases, with 19 bases left between them. Germline V gives CDR1 SGHVS, CDR2 FQNEAQ. CDR3 length equals 15 residues. The V call is TRBV7-8, the J call TRBJ2-7; tentative D call: TRBD1 (5 bases). This sequence originates from a woman older than 75 with active or convalescent COVID-19. Sequenced sample: peripheral blood. Here the CDR3 reads CASSPREQGTHEQYF. DNA for the CDR3: TGTGCCAGCAGCCCACGCGAGCAGGGTACGCACGAGCAGTACTTC.